This T cell receptor (beta chain) is from a study of T cells in Graves' hyperthyroidism and ophthalmopathy. General study results and limits: Blood also showed most of the thyroid clonotypes that were expanded above 0.001.

Regarding this clonotype: Its antigen is still unknown.

The CDR3 regions of TCR beta were amplified from RNA transcripts. The HTBI primer set was used in a first-round RT-PCR of the TCR CDR3. TCRdb fed the multiplex PCR reads into MiXCR, producing one record per CDR3 protein. Of fewer than 750,000 distinct CDR3 sequences in the sample, approximately 15% were seen once. Exclusion followed for patients with uncontrolled infection, other autoimmune disease, pregnancy or lactation. Clinical symptoms, serum thyroxine and TRAb, thyroid ultrasound and orbital computed tomography were used for the diagnoses. This clonotype was sampled from a woman aged 40 to 50 with Graves' ophthalmopathy. The specimen was blood.

The CDR3 DNA is TGTGCCAGCAGACCACTCGTCCGGGACAGCGGCTACACCTTC. Protein sequence: CASRPLVRDSGYTF. The rearrangement joins TRBV12-3 or TRBV12-4 to TRBJ1-2, with 7 bases that match TRBD1. This CDR3 has 14 residues. V was clipped by 6 bases and J by 8 bases; unmatched bases: 12.